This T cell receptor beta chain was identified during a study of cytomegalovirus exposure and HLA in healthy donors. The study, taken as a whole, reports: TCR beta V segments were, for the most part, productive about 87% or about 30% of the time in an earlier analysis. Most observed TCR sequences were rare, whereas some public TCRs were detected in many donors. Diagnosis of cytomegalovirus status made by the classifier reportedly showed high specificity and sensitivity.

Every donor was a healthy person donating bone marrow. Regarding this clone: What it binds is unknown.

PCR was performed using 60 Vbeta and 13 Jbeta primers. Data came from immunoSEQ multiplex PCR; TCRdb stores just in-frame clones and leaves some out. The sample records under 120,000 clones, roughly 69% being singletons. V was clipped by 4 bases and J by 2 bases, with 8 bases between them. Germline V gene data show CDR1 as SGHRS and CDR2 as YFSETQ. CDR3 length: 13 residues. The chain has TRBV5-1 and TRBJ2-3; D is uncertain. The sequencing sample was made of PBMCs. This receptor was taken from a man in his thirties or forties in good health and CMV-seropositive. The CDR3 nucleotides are TGCGCCAGCAGCCCAGTTCCCACAGATACGCAGTATTTT. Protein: CASSPVPTDTQYF. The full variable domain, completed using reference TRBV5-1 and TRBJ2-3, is KAGVTQTPRYLIKTRGQQVTLSCSPISGHRSVSWYQQTPGQGLQFLFEYFSETQRNKGNFPGRFSGRQFSNSRSEMNVSTLELGDSALYLCASSPVPTDTQYFGPGTRLTVL.